This record looks at one T cell receptor (beta chain) sequence and its context. This clone was found a few times. The specificity of this receptor is unknown. It has no much larger one-base neighbor in the sample; base qualities were not kept. In total, more than 500 healthy bone marrow donors made up the cohort. At the time of sampling, every cohort member was nominally healthy, though immune exposures that went unrecorded were likely present. The donor was CMV seronegative and was included in the group of a few hundred seronegative cohort members. A peripheral blood sample was provided by each donor, and peripheral blood mononuclear cells were used for TCR beta sequencing. The Qiagen DNeasy Blood Extraction Kit was used to extract genomic DNA from the blood cell samples. The germline V gene supplies CDR1 SGHDT and CDR2 YYEEEE. The junction shows trimming of 0 bases on V and 6 bases on J, and the gene matches do not reach 1 base of it. The CDR3 numbers 14 residues from cysteine through phenylalanine. The kept DNA is CDR3 alone, 42 bases in frame from the first base.

This record comes from a study of cytomegalovirus exposure and HLA in healthy donors (dated by TCRdb to 2017 to 2019). General notes on the study: According to an earlier analysis of 550 to 750 of the donors, about 180 million T cells yielded 95 million to 140 million unique TCR beta sequences and less than 300 Gb of sequence data. An early release covering roughly 640 HLA-typed donors comprised roughly 300 gigabases of sequencing data and 65 million to 100 million unique TCR sequences. The genetic ancestry cluster associated with self-reported Caucasian donors included about four fifths of the roughly 400 genotyped donors. Besides the first cohort of under 700 subjects, a separate validation cohort made up of 95 to 150 different subjects was used. Because of strong linkage in the cohort, roughly five DR-DQ haplotypes were treated as single units for association and clustering. To predict cytomegalovirus infection status, the study combined high-throughput TCR immunosequencing, statistical association of individual TCRs with disease status, and machine learning. Typing coverage varied by locus: about 629-630 donors for A, B, C, DRB1 and DQB1; about 520 for DQA1; about 600 for DPA1; 400 to 480 for DPB1. The later analysis used no new phenotypic data to find candidate immune exposures, relying instead on TCR beta sequences and their occurrence across donors. Genome-wide SNP genotypes for about three fifths of the roughly 670 donors were used in a later genetic analysis, which treated that subset as a discovery cohort. A later analysis re-examined previously published TCR beta repertoires from over 500 donors and added high-resolution HLA genotyping to investigate patterns of TCR occurrence. HLA typing covered class I and class II loci at four-digit resolution. The study was designed to test whether signatures of past pathogen exposure could be identified by cataloging public T cell receptors. The study used immunosequencing to profile the T cell repertoires of approximately 630 subjects and linked those repertoires to cytomegalovirus serostatus. Among about 360 genotyped donors of the cohort, an average of 235,054 unique TCR beta nucleotide sequences were sequenced per donor, roughly 18% of them non-productive. Donor age, sex, ethnicity and CMV serostatus were compiled together with the repertoire data. In an earlier analysis of 550 to 700 of the donors, high-throughput TCR beta sequencing was used to judge whether each TCR beta V gene segment behaved as functional or pseudogenic. Every repertoire in the discovery cohort had been generated on one and the same sequencing platform.

Results and caveats for the whole study, not just this receptor: In an earlier analysis of approximately 590 of the donors, most TCR beta V segments appeared in productive rearrangements about 90% or about 30% of the time, broadly matching IMGT annotations. The earlier analysis of 587 of the donors excluded seventeen rarely observed V segments, including chromosome 9 orphons, because counts were too low. Because HLA typing was unavailable for some donors at each locus, only the typed subset was used in association tests. A group of highly shared sequence variants was considered likely to be a technical artifact of the sequencing pipeline. A few of the identified cytomegalovirus-associated TCR beta chains were confirmed in vitro to be specific for cytomegalovirus antigens. According to a later analysis, parvovirus B19, influenza, CMV and Epstein-Barr virus appeared linked to several top co-occurrence clusters. Presence/absence analyses assumed roughly uniform sequencing depth across donors, an assumption that may not hold. Compared with equally common non-associated chains, HLA-associated TCR beta chains in a later analysis were more clonally expanded and had lower generation probabilities. A further reported finding was that TCR beta sequences accurately predicted the HLA-A and HLA-B alleles for most subjects in the first cohort. Assigning TCR associations to individual alleles was difficult when HLA alleles, especially DR and DQ, strongly co-occurred. Linkage disequilibrium might explain the correlated functional status among segregating V segments, but an unknown experimental factor could not be ruled out. The study gave a list of 150 to 200 TCR beta chains associated with cytomegalovirus. The cohort was sequenced for TCR beta chains only, and without alpha or paired-chain data the features that could be detected were limited. A later analysis found that TCR association rates varied across HLA loci, with DRB1 alleles showing the most associated TCRs and HLA-C alleles the fewest. Some IMGT-functional V segments, including TRBV6-2 and TRBV6-3, could not be told apart with the 87-base-pair reads, so those segments were excluded. In a later analysis, most CMV-associated TCR beta chains were found to appear HLA-restricted, with HLA associations seemingly driven largely by CMV exposure. In both the original and validation cohorts, the classifier was reported to diagnose cytomegalovirus status with high specificity and sensitivity. Most TCR sequences were seen in very few donors, while some public TCRs were found in many individuals. The authors suggested that the approach could potentially be generalized to other disease states and immunological phenotypes. Compared with the approximately 700-donor mean, donors in an Asian-associated ancestry cluster had fewer N-insertions in productive TCRs, according to a later genetic analysis. A later analysis associated 16,951 TCR beta sequences with specific HLA alleles at a false discovery rate of 0.05. A later genetic analysis associated a missense DCLRE1C variant with V-gene and J-gene trimming of TCR beta chains, and an independent cohort replicated the association. For the cohort, immune exposure information was limited to CMV serostatus.

The library was produced with the immunoSEQ multiplex PCR assay. The multiplex PCR relied on a mix of 60 forward primers for TCR Vbeta segments and 13 reverse primers for TCR Jbeta segments. The CDR3 region of rearranged TCR beta genes was amplified from genomic DNA by a multiplex PCR assay. The Illumina HiSeq System was used to sequence the amplified TCR beta libraries as 87-base-pair reads. On the authors' methods: Across the roughly 600 repertoires, a later analysis counted 78 million or so unique TCR beta chains, around 11 million of which were shared by at least two donors. Raw reads were error-corrected and collapsed into unique sequences with a nearest-neighbor algorithm that merged closely related sequences to remove PCR and sequencing errors. Alignment of CDR3 sequences to IMGT reference sequences was used to assign V, D and J gene segments. For a sequence to be retained, at least a six-nucleotide match to both a V gene segment and a J gene segment was required. A rearrangement counted as productive if the CDR3 had no stop codons and remained in frame with V and J, and every other rearrangement counted as non-productive. Following IMGT convention, CDR3 was defined as the stretch from the second conserved V-encoded cysteine up to the conserved J-encoded phenylalanine. Sequences without an unambiguous match to a single V gene segment were excluded from the earlier analysis of 450 to 650 of the donors. An earlier analysis of 450 to 650 of the donors called V segments functional above 56.7% productive rearrangements and segregating when the between-donor standard deviation exceeded 5%. A statistical classification framework was built for diagnosing cytomegalovirus status from the catalog of TCR beta chain sequences. V and J gene assignment, in a later analysis, came from comparing TCR nucleotide sequences with IMGT/GENE-DB human TR gene sequences. A later analysis assigned CDR3 sequences and most-parsimonious VDJ recombination scenarios with the TCRdist pipeline. In a later analysis, each TCR beta chain was defined by its CDR3 amino acid sequence together with its V-gene family, and reads lacking a unique V-gene family were excluded. As a way to deal with suspected cross-contamination and a sequencing artifact, a later analysis dropped hundreds of nucleotide sequences that were highly shared and had low generation probability. In a later analysis, a clonal expansion index for each public chain was calculated from normalized within-repertoire ranks of inferred template counts. In a later analysis, generation probabilities were computed using a VDJ recombination model fitted to out-of-frame rearrangements, and the results were checked against IGoR. A later analysis scored TCR-TCR, TCR-HLA and TCR-CMV co-occurrence with hypergeometric tests, applying a repertoire-size bias correction to TCR pairs. False discovery rates were estimated in a later analysis by permuting HLA or CMV assignments 20 times. In a later analysis, co-occurring TCRs were grouped using DBSCAN, with TCRdist sequence similarity added in when clustering inside HLA-allele-positive subsets. For co-occurrence clustering, repertoires with fewer than 30,000 or more than 120,000 public chains were excluded, along with five or six repertoires with anomalous nucleotide sharing. What TCRdb holds here is the immuneACCESS table cut down to in-frame rearrangements. Part of the clones is not present; checked against another copy, under half of the missing clones reflect an unresolved V gene, and the others are unexplained. D and trimming come from the DNA, and the V and J calls and clone size come from that table. The sample data list 140,000 to 150,000 clones, and around 80% of these were observed just once. The top ten constitute 4.5% of the sample.

The clonotype comes from a man aged 40-49 years in good health and CMV-seronegative. Sequenced material: PBMCs. Recombination linked TRBV5-6 to TRBJ1-4, and 8 junction bases match TRBD1. The encoded CDR3 is CASSLETGDEKLFF. The DNA reads TGTGCCAGCAGCTTGGAGACAGGGGATGAAAAACTGTTTTTT.